Below, 21 T cell receptor beta chains from the same sample are listed, as sequenced in a study of blood T cell repertoires in COVID-19. Some clones are missing from TCRdb's copy, which holds only in-frame ones; the method was immunoSEQ multiplex PCR. The sample has some 300,000 clones, about 87% seen once. The sequenced material came from peripheral blood. The receptors originated from a woman in her forties or fifties with COVID-19, enrolled during active disease.

This chain links TRBV5-5 with TRBJ1-1; 8 bases are a match to TRBD1. Germline assignment: CDR1 SGHKS and CDR2 YYEKEE (reference sequence). The CDR3 loop spans 14 amino acids. With V trimmed by 4 bases and J by 5 bases, 7 bases remained unmatched. This CDR3 is CASSLDRDGTEAFF. The CDR3 region has the DNA TGTGCCAGCAGCCTGGACAGGGATGGGACTGAAGCTTTCTTT.

The V and J genes are TRBV5-6 and TRBJ1-6, with D maybe TRBD1 (6 bases). There are 18 residues in the CDR3. Trimming cost V 2 bases and J 0 bases, with 15 bases left between them. Germline V gene lookup returns CDR1 SGHDT and CDR2 YYEEEE. The CDR3 region is CASSLYAGDYSYNSPLHF. The DNA of the CDR3 is TGTGCCAGCAGCTTATACGCAGGGGACTACTCCTATAATTCACCCCTCCACTTT.

J is TRBJ2-5 and V is TRBV5-4, with 12 bases matching TRBD2. With 4 bases clipped from V and 5 bases from J, the junction kept 6 bases outside the gene matches. Looked up from germline, CDR1 is SGHNT and CDR2 is YYREEE (reference sequence). The CDR3 loop spans 15 amino acids. This CDR3 is CASSASGRAGETQYF. CDR3 sequence (DNA): TGTGCCAGCAGCGCTAGCGGGAGGGCCGGTGAGACCCAGTACTTC. Complete variable domain (other parts from reference TRBV5-4 and TRBJ2-5): ETGVTQSPTHLIKTRGQQVTLRCSSQSGHNTVSWYQQALGQGPQFIFQYYREEENGRGNFPPRFSGLQFPNYSSELNVNALELDDSALYLCASSASGRAGETQYFGPGTRLLVL.

The chain joins TRBV7-2 to TRBJ2-2; D is undetermined. Germline CDR1 reads SGHTA; CDR2 reads FQGNSA. V dropped 1 base and J dropped 4 bases, with 7 bases sitting between them. The CDR3 is made up of 14 amino acids. CDR3 sequence reads: CASSLDYSTGELFF. CDR3 bases: TGTGCCAGCAGCTTAGATTACAGCACCGGGGAGCTGTTTTTT.

The chain links TRBV3-1 (or the pseudogene TRBV3-2) to TRBJ2-4; no reliable D call. The CDR3 length is 15 residues. Germline V gene sequence: CDR1 LGHDT, CDR2 YNNKEL (reference sequence). Trimming pared 0 bases from V and 3 bases from J, leaving 9 bases between. In nucleotides, the CDR3 is TGTGCCAGCAGCCAAGATAATACAGTCAAAAACATTCAGTACTTC. It codes for CASSQDNTVKNIQYF.

The chain is built from TRBV10-2 and TRBJ2-4; the D gene is possibly TRBD2 (6 bases). Germline loops: CDR1 WSHSY, CDR2 SAAADI. The length of the CDR3 is 14 residues. Trimming took 8 bases from V and 5 from J, leaving 16 bases between them. The CDR3 DNA sequence: TGCGCCAGCTGCCGCGAGCGGGCGGAAAACATTCAGTACTTC. Protein product: CASCRERAENIQYF.

This clone was detected once. The chain couples TRBV25-1 to TRBJ1-2, with a tentative D call TRBD1 (5 bases). V shed 8 bases and J shed 0 bases, with 19 bases lying between them. From germline, CDR1 is MGHDK and CDR2 SYGVNS. This CDR3 comprises 16 residues. This CDR3 is CASARGGVEANYGYTF. The CDR3 DNA follows: TGTGCCAGCGCCCGGGGAGGGGTGGAAGCTAACTATGGCTACACCTTC.

The chain links TRBV4-1 to TRBJ2-3, with a weak D call TRBD2 (5 bases). The germline gives CDR1 MGHRA, CDR2 YSYEKL. This CDR3 comprises 15 residues. V was pared by 4 bases and J by 1 base, with 12 bases between. CDR3 bases: TGCGCCAGCAGCCGTTTAGCGACCCGCACAGATACGCAGTATTTT. Translated, it gives CASSRLATRTDTQYF.

The V call is TRBV30, the J call TRBJ1-4; D remains unclear. This CDR3 is 14 amino acids long. V was clipped by 3 bases and J by 1 base, with 9 bases between them. Germline CDR1 is GTSNPN and CDR2 is SVGIG (reference sequence). The CDR3 is CAWRVAGTNEKLFF. The CDR3 nucleotides are TGTGCCTGGAGAGTGGCTGGAACTAATGAAAAACTGTTTTTT. Together with reference TRBV30 and TRBJ1-4, the CDR3 gives the full variable domain: SQTIHQWPATLVQPVGSPLSLECTVEGTSNPNLYWYRQAAGRGLQLLFYSVGIGQISSEVPQNLSASRPQDRQFILSSKKLLLSDSGFYLCAWRVAGTNEKLFFGSGTQLSVL.

The chain couples TRBV7-9 to TRBJ1-6; TRBD1 matches 8 bases. The CDR3 has 14 residues. Per germline, CDR1 SEHNR and CDR2 FQNEAQ (reference sequence). Germline trimming cut 5 bases from V and 5 bases from J; bases unmatched to any gene: 2. CDR3 sequence (DNA): TGTGCCAGCAGCCACAGGGGGGATAATTCACCCCTCCACTTT. It encodes CASSHRGDNSPLHF.

The J gene is TRBJ2-7, the V gene TRBV3-1 (or the pseudogene TRBV3-2); TRBD2 might be the D (6 bases). The length of the CDR3 is 15 residues. Germline CDR1 LGHDT, CDR2 YNNKEL (reference sequence). V lost 3 bases and J lost 5, with 17 bases in between. CDR3 nucleotides: TGTGCCAGCAGCCATACCGGGACTCCTCCAAACGAGCAGTACTTC. This translates into CASSHTGTPPNEQYF.

The J gene is TRBJ2-1, the V gene TRBV7-9; perhaps TRBD2 as D (5 bases). The CDR3 covers 16 residues. Germline V gives CDR1 SEHNR, CDR2 FQNEAQ (reference sequence). V was cut by 5 bases and J by 8 bases, with 22 bases left in between. The CDR3 nucleotides are TGTGCCAGCAGCCCCCTCGAGGGATCTTCGGTCCATGAGCAGTTCTTC. Amino acid sequence: CASSPLEGSSVHEQFF. Variable domain in full (rest from reference TRBV7-9 and TRBJ2-1): DTGVSQNPRHKITKRGQNVTFRCDPISEHNRLYWYRQTLGQGPEFLTYFQNEAQLEKSRLLSDRFSAERPKGSFSTLEIQRTEQGDSAMYLCASSPLEGSSVHEQFFGPGTRLTVL.

This rearrangement joins TRBV19 to TRBJ2-1; 12 positions agree with TRBD2. V lost 2 bases, J lost 8 bases, and 4 bases stayed unmatched. Germline V gives CDR1 LNHDA, CDR2 SQIVND (reference sequence). This CDR3 is 15 amino acids long. The CDR3 here is CASSILAGGIDEQFF. The CDR3 nucleotides read TGTGCCAGTAGTATACTAGCGGGAGGGATCGATGAGCAGTTCTTC. Supplemented by reference TRBV19 and TRBJ2-1, the full variable domain reads DGGITQSPKYLFRKEGQNVTLSCEQNLNHDAMYWYRQDPGQGLRLIYYSQIVNDFQKGDIAEGYSVSREKKESFPLTVTSAQKNPTAFYLCASSILAGGIDEQFFGPGTRLTVL.

The chain uses TRBV7-9 and TRBJ2-1; TRBD2 agrees at 8 bases. The CDR3 is made up of 15 amino acids. The germline V gene encodes CDR1 SEHNR and CDR2 FQNEAQ (reference sequence). V gave up 5 bases and J gave up 6 bases; unmatched junction bases: 9. Here the CDR3 DNA reads TGTGCCAGCAGCGAGGTACCGGGAGGGATCAATGAGCAGTTCTTC. Translation gives CASSEVPGGINEQFF.

The V call is TRBV7-2, the J call TRBJ1-1; a possible D gene is TRBD1 (5 bases). The CDR3 consists of 13 residues. The germline V gene has CDR1 SGHTA and CDR2 FQGNSA. Deletions cut 4 bases from V and 0 bases from J, with 6 bases between. The CDR3 here is CASSSQVNTEAFF. In DNA form, the CDR3 reads TGTGCCAGCAGCTCACAGGTGAACACTGAAGCTTTCTTT.

The sample holds one count of this clone. This chain links TRBV5-1 with TRBJ2-7; D might be TRBD2 (5 bases). The V gene's germline CDR1 is SGHRS and CDR2 YFSETQ. The CDR3 is 16 residues long. The V gene lost 2 bases and the J gene lost 2 bases, with 17 bases spanning the gap. The CDR3 DNA reads TGCGCCAGCAGCTTAGACGGGGTCGATAGCGCCTACGAGCAGTACTTC. Protein product: CASSLDGVDSAYEQYF. Supplemented by reference TRBV5-1 and TRBJ2-7, the full variable domain reads KAGVTQTPRYLIKTRGQQVTLSCSPISGHRSVSWYQQTPGQGLQFLFEYFSETQRNKGNFPGRFSGRQFSNSRSEMNVSTLELGDSALYLCASSLDGVDSAYEQYFGPGTRLTVT.

This chain connects TRBV11-1 to TRBJ1-4; TRBD1 matches 8 bases. This CDR3 spans 13 amino acids. V lost 5 bases and J lost 8; bases outside the gene matches: 4. Per the germline V gene, CDR1 is SGHAT and CDR2 is FQDESV (reference sequence). The CDR3 DNA follows: TGTGCCAGCAGCAAGAGGACAGGGGAAAAACTGTTTTTT. Translated: CASSKRTGEKLFF. Filled out from reference TRBV11-1 and TRBJ1-4, the complete variable domain reads EAEVAQSPRYKITEKSQAVAFWCDPISGHATLYWYRQILGQGPELLVQFQDESVVDDSQLPKDRFSAERLKGVDSTLKIQPAELGDSAMYLCASSKRTGEKLFFGSGTQLSVL.

This clone was detected only a few times. The chain joins TRBV2 to TRBJ1-2, with 9 bases identical to TRBD1. The CDR3 consists of 14 residues. Losses at the gene ends were 7 bases for V and 4 bases for J; bases not matched to a gene: 7. The V gene's germline CDR1 is SNHLY and CDR2 FYNNEI. CDR3 sequence (DNA): TGTGCCAGCACCCGGGACAGGGATTTCTATGGCTACACCTTC. It encodes CASTRDRDFYGYTF.

The V gene is TRBV7-9, the J gene TRBJ1-1, with D unresolved. The CDR3 is 13 residues long. Germline assignment: CDR1 SEHNR and CDR2 FQNEAQ (reference sequence). V shed 1 base and J shed 4 bases, with 7 bases lying between them. The CDR3 protein is CASSLDPSTEAFF. In nucleotides, the CDR3 is TGTGCCAGCAGCTTAGATCCCTCCACTGAAGCTTTCTTT.

The chain employs TRBV7-6 and TRBJ2-7; TRBD2 matches 8 bases. This CDR3 comprises 15 residues. Germline-derived CDR1 and CDR2 are SGHVS and FNYEAQ. V trimming: 5 bases; J trimming: 3 bases; junction bases outside the gene matches: 9. CDR3 loop: CASSLTSGPLYEQYF. The CDR3 bases are TGTGCCAGCAGCCTAACTAGCGGACCTCTCTACGAGCAGTACTTC.

The CDR3 loop reads CASSFGTGDEQFF. In DNA, the CDR3 is TGCGCCAGCAGCTTTGGGACAGGGGATGAGCAGTTCTTC. V usage is TRBV5-1 and J usage is TRBJ2-1; 10 bases map to TRBD1. Germline-derived CDR1 and CDR2 are SGHRS and YFSETQ. The CDR3 runs to 13 residues. J lost 8 bases, V lost 2 bases, and 1 base had no gene match.